The source of this T cell receptor beta chain is a study of blood T cell repertoires in COVID-19. As handled by the study authors: Amplification with reference gene primers provided the estimates of nucleated cell counts. Produced via immunoSEQ multiplex PCR; TCRdb's table is partial and in-frame only. The V and J calls and clone size were taken over from that table, and D and trimming were inferred from the DNA. The repertoire holds around 270,000 clones, with about nine tenths as singletons. CDR1 is SGHRS, CDR2 YFSETQ, per germline. V was clipped by 4 bases and J by 4 bases; unmatched bases: 9. The CDR3 loop spans 17 amino acids.

Source material: peripheral blood. V gene TRBV5-1 combines with J gene TRBJ1-3; 12 nucleotides align to TRBD1. The receptor's source is a man between 35 and 55 years old who had recovered from COVID-19. CDR3 coding DNA: TGCGCCAGCAGCAGAGAAGGGACAGGGGGCTTCGGAAACACCATATATTTT. It codes for CASSREGTGGFGNTIYF.